This note documents a single TCR beta chain sequence. Genomic DNA (from each subset) was split evenly across several immunoSEQ plates. Data came from immunoSEQ multiplex PCR; TCRdb stores just in-frame clones and leaves some out. This sample has millions of clones, with about 95% found just once. The split of CD4+ cells yielded CD45RA+ naive and CD45RA-negative memory subsets. This sample was taken from a study of shared clonotypes between healthy human individuals. Germline V lookup: CDR1 MNHEY, CDR2 SMNVEV (reference sequence). The CDR3 is 14 amino acids. Losses at the gene ends were 6 bases for V and 0 bases for J; bases not matched to a gene: 4.

Source material: naive CD4+ T cells sorted from blood. Documented subset: CD45RA+ positively selected. The TCR comes from a man younger than 35 in good health. The chain uses TRBV27 and TRBJ2-7; 8 bases are shared with TRBD2. Written as DNA, the CDR3 is TGTGCCAGCAGCGGGGGGGTTGGCTCCTACGAGCAGTACTTC. Translated: CASSGGVGSYEQYF.